This T cell receptor beta chain was sequenced in a study of blood T cell repertoires in COVID-19. Some clones are missing from TCRdb's copy, which holds only in-frame ones; the method was immunoSEQ multiplex PCR. The sample records roughly 86,000 clones, over 70% being singletons. V was cut by 7 bases and J by 0 bases, with 12 bases left in between. Germline V gives CDR1 MDHEN, CDR2 SYDVKM. This CDR3 has 14 residues. The receptor comes from a man aged 50-59 years who had recovered from COVID-19. The chain employs TRBV28 and TRBJ1-2; possibly TRBD1 for D (5 bases). The sequencing input was peripheral blood. As DNA, the CDR3 is TGTGCCAGCACGGACATGGTAACTAACTATGGCTACACCTTC. The encoded protein is CASTDMVTNYGYTF.